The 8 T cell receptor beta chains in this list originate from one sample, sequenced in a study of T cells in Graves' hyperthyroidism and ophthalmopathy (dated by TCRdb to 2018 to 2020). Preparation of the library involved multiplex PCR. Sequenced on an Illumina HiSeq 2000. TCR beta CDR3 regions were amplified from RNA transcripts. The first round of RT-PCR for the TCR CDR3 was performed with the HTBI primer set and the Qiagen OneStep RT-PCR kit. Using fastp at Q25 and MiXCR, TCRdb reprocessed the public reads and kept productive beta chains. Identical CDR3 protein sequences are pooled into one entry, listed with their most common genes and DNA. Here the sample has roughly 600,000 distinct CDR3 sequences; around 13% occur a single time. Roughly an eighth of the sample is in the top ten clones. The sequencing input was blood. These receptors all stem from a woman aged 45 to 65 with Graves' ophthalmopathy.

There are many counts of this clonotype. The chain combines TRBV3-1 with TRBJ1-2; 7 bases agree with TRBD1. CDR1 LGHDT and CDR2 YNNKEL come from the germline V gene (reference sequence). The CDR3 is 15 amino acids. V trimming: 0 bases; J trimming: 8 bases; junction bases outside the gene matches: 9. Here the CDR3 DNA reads TGTGCCAGCAGCCAAGATAATGGAGGGGGCGGCGGCTACACCTTC. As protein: CASSQDNGGGGGYTF.

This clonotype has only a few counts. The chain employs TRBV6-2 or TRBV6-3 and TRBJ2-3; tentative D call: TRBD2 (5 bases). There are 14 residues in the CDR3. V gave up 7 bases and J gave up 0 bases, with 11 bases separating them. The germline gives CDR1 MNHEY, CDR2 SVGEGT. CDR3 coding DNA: TGTGCCAGCATCGGGCGGGCTAGCACAGATACGCAGTATTTT. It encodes CASIGRASTDTQYF.

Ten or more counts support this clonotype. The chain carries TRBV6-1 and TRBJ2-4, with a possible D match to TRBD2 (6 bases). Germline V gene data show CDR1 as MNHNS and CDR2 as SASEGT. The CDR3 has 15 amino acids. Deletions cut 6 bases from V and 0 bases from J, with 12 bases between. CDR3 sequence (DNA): TGTGCCAGCAGCCAGGCGGAGGGAGCCAAAAACATTCAGTACTTC. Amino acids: CASSQAEGAKNIQYF.

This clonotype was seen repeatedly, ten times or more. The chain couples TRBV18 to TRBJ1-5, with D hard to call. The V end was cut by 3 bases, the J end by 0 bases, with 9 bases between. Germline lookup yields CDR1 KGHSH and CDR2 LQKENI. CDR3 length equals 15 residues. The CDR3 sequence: CASSPGPYSNQPQHF. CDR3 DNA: TGTGCCAGCTCACCTGGCCCATATAGCAATCAGCCCCAGCATTTT.

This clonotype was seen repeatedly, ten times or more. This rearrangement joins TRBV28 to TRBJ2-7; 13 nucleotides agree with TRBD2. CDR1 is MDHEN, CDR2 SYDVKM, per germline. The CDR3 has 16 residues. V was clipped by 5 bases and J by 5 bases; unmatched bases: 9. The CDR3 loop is CASSPSGLAGVDEQYF. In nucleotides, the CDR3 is TGTGCCAGCAGTCCTAGCGGACTAGCGGGAGTGGACGAGCAGTACTTC.

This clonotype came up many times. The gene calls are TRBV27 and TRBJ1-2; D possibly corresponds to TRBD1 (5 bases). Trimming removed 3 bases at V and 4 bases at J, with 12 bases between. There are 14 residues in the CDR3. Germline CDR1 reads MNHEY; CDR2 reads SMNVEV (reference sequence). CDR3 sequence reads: CASSFNPGTYGYTF. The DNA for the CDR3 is TGTGCCAGCAGTTTCAATCCAGGGACCTATGGCTACACCTTC.

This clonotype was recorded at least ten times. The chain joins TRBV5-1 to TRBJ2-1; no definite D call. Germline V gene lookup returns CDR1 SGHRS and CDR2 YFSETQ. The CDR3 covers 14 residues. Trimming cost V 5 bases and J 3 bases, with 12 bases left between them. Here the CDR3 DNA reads TGCGCCAGCAGTGGTGAATTGGACTACAATGAGCAGTTCTTC. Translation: CASSGELDYNEQFF.

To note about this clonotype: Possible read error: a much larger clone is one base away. The CDR3: CAGSVSMNTEAFF. The CDR3 DNA sequence: TGTGCCGGCAGTGTCTCGATGAACACTGAAGCTTTCTTT. The V call is TRBV2, the J call TRBJ1-1; D gene ambiguous. This CDR3 has 13 residues. Germline loops: CDR1 SNHLY, CDR2 FYNNEI.